Shown below are 19 T cell receptor beta chains from a single sample sequenced in a study of response to subunit inactivated influenza vaccine. TCRdb redid the calling of the RT-PCR reads with MiXCR, one entry per CDR3 protein. This table has hundreds of thousands of distinct CDR3 sequences, 13% to 15% appearing once. Sequenced here: PBMCs from blood, sampled approximately 15 days before vaccination. All receptors come from a man between 45 and 60 years old who received an inactivated influenza vaccine.

The CDR3 DNA is TGTGCCAGCAGCTCGACCTTTGTCGGAGCGAACACCGGGGAGCTGTTTTTT. This sequence encodes CASSSTFVGANTGELFF. V is TRBV7-3 and J is TRBJ2-2; D unclear. The V gene lost 4 bases and the J gene lost 0 bases, with 15 bases spanning the gap. CDR1 is SGHTA, CDR2 FQGTGA, per germline. CDR3 length: 17 residues.

Only a few counts were recorded for this clonotype. The rearrangement links TRBV2 to TRBJ1-2, with D uncertain. CDR3 length equals 16 residues. CDR1 is SNHLY, CDR2 FYNNEI, per germline. Trimming took 2 bases from V and 3 from J, leaving 16 bases between them. CDR3 DNA: TGTGCCAGCAGTGAACAAGGTTCGCCAGACTACTATGGCTACACCTTC. It translates to CASSEQGSPDYYGYTF.

This clonotype was observed a few times. The chain couples TRBV5-1 to TRBJ1-4; D is undetermined. CDR1 SGHRS and CDR2 YFSETQ come from the germline V gene. The germline V and J ends were trimmed by 4 bases and 0 bases, with 7 bases remaining between them. The CDR3 has 14 residues. CDR3 DNA sequence: TGCGCCAGCAGCCGATTATCAACTAATGAAAAACTGTTTTTT. This encodes CASSRLSTNEKLFF.

This clonotype was observed at least ten times. This sequence joins TRBV4-2 and TRBJ1-6, with no clear D. V was cut by 0 bases and J by 4 bases, with 7 bases left in between. The length of the CDR3 is 15 residues. From germline, CDR1 is LGHNA and CDR2 YNFKEQ. CDR3 loop: CASSQDPAYNSPLHF. The CDR3 nucleotides are TGTGCCAGCAGCCAAGATCCAGCATATAATTCACCCCTCCACTTT.

The chain joins TRBV27 to TRBJ2-5; perhaps TRBD2 as D (6 bases). This CDR3 is 15 amino acids long. Trimming took off 4 bases at V and 1 base at J, with 13 bases between the two ends. The V gene's germline CDR1 is MNHEY and CDR2 SMNVEV (reference sequence). The CDR3 reads CASSSAGRPQETQYF. In nucleotides, the CDR3 is TGTGCCAGCAGTTCTGCGGGGCGTCCCCAAGAGACCCAGTACTTC.

This clonotype occurred many times. The rearrangement joins TRBV3-1 to TRBJ2-5, with D possibly matching TRBD2 (5 bases). Trimming removed 4 bases from V and 3 bases from J, with 21 bases in between. The germline gives CDR1 LGHDT, CDR2 YNNKEL (reference sequence). The CDR3 length is 17 residues. CDR3 sequence reads: CASSPTTLASGKETQYF. CDR3 DNA: TGTGCCAGCAGCCCGACTACCTTGGCATCTGGAAAAGAGACCCAGTACTTC.

The chain uses TRBV12-3 or TRBV12-4 and TRBJ2-7; D is unresolved. Trimming removed 5 bases at V and 4 bases at J, with 9 bases between. The length of the CDR3 is 12 residues. CDR3 in DNA: TGTGCCAGCAGTCAGACAAAGTACGAGCAGTACTTC. Translated: CASSQTKYEQYF.

This clonotype was seen a few times. The chain couples TRBV6-2 or TRBV6-3 to TRBJ2-1, with 8 bases matching TRBD1. The V gene end was trimmed by 8 bases and the J gene end by 7 bases; junction bases not matched to a gene: 4. The CDR3 runs 12 residues. Per germline, CDR1 MNHEY and CDR2 SVGEGT. CDR3 coding DNA: TGTGCCAGCGGGGACAGGATTAATGAGCAGTTCTTC. Residues: CASGDRINEQFF.

The chain couples TRBV3-1 to TRBJ2-5, with D unclear. Deletions cut 0 bases from V and 1 base from J, with 9 bases between. Germline CDR1 LGHDT, CDR2 YNNKEL (reference sequence). CDR3 length equals 15 residues. CDR3 nucleotide sequence: TGTGCCAGCAGCCAAGACTCACAGTTCCAAGAGACCCAGTACTTC. Protein sequence: CASSQDSQFQETQYF.

The chain joins TRBV5-1 to TRBJ2-5, with D possibly TRBD1 on 6 matching bases. V gave up 0 bases and J gave up 5 bases, with 23 bases separating them. The length of the CDR3 is 18 residues. The germline gives CDR1 SGHRS, CDR2 YFSETQ. CDR3 region: CASSLVGGALQGLETQYF. Written as DNA, the CDR3 is TGCGCCAGCAGCTTGGTTGGGGGAGCTTTACAGGGTTTGGAGACCCAGTACTTC.

This clonotype was observed at least ten times. The chain recombines TRBV6-1 with TRBJ1-2; possible D gene TRBD1, 5 bases. CDR3 length: 13 residues. The ends were cut back, 6 bases at V and 7 bases at J, with 15 bases in the middle. Germline V gene lookup returns CDR1 MNHNS and CDR2 SASEGT. The DNA of the CDR3 is TGTGCCAGCAGCCAGGGTATATCGGGTGGCTACACCTTC. It yields the protein CASSQGISGGYTF.

In its sample, this clonotype was seen a few times. The J gene is TRBJ2-7, the V gene TRBV7-2; 7 bases are a match to TRBD2. Per the germline V gene, CDR1 is SGHTA and CDR2 is FQGNSA. CDR3 size: 15 residues. V lost 5 bases to trimming and J lost 1 base; unmatched junction nucleotides: 8. The CDR3, as DNA: TGTGCCAGCAGCCGTTGGACTAGTCGATCCTACGAGCAGTACTTC. It specifies CASSRWTSRSYEQYF. Together with reference TRBV7-2 and TRBJ2-7, the CDR3 gives the full variable domain: GAGVSQSPSNKVTEKGKDVELRCDPISGHTALYWYRQSLGQGLEFLIYFQGNSAPDKSGLPSDRFSAERTGGSVSTLTIQRTQQEDSAVYLCASSRWTSRSYEQYFGPGTRLTVT.

There are a few counts of this clonotype. The chain carries TRBV20-1 and TRBJ1-2; D might be TRBD1 (6 bases). This CDR3 is built from 13 residues. Germline CDR1 reads DFQATT; CDR2 reads SNEGSKA (reference sequence). The germline V and J ends were trimmed by 6 bases and 1 base, with 12 bases remaining between them. The CDR3 protein is CSAKGGNNYGYTF. In DNA, the CDR3 is TGCAGTGCCAAAGGGGGAAATAACTATGGCTACACCTTC.

The table lists this clonotype with many counts. The V and J genes are TRBV12-3 or TRBV12-4 and TRBJ2-5; D uncertain. The CDR3 extends over 12 amino acids. The V end lost 7 bases, the J end lost 0 bases, and 6 bases lay between the germline ends. In DNA form, the CDR3 reads TGTGCCAGCACCTCACACCAAGAGACCCAGTACTTC. Protein: CASTSHQETQYF.

The chain carries TRBV12-3 or TRBV12-4 and TRBJ2-1; possible D gene TRBD1, 5 bases. The CDR3 is 16 residues long. Trimming took off 4 bases at V and 6 bases at J, with 19 bases between the two ends. In DNA, the CDR3 is TGTGCCAGCAGTTCGGGCCCTTACAGTCAGGGCAATGAGCAGTTCTTC. This translates into CASSSGPYSQGNEQFF.

The V and J genes are TRBV20-1 and TRBJ2-5; 14 nucleotides match TRBD2. The CDR3 sequence is 17 residues long. The trim removed 2 bases at V and 4 bases at J, leaving 9 bases unmatched. The germline gives CDR1 DFQATT, CDR2 SNEGSKA (reference sequence). In nucleotides, the CDR3 is TGCAGTGCTAGAACCGGGACTAGCGGGGGAAAGGGAGAGACCCAGTACTTC. Protein sequence: CSARTGTSGGKGETQYF.

Only a few counts were recorded for this clonotype. The chain has TRBV7-8 and TRBJ2-1; 8 bases align to TRBD1. The CDR3 is made up of 15 amino acids. V lost 5 bases, J lost 3 bases, and 6 bases stayed unmatched. CDR1 and CDR2 from the germline V gene are SGHVS and FQNEAQ. The CDR3 spells CASSKRTGLYNEQFF. The CDR3 DNA follows: TGTGCCAGCAGCAAACGGACAGGGCTCTACAATGAGCAGTTCTTC.

The table lists this clonotype with a few counts. This sequence joins TRBV29-1 and TRBJ2-4; 8 bases are a match to TRBD1. The CDR3 runs to 13 residues. Germline loops: CDR1 SQVTM, CDR2 ANQGSEA. The trim removed 4 bases at V and 7 bases at J, leaving 6 bases unmatched. The CDR3 DNA reads TGCAGCGTTGCCCCAGGGGGCGCGAACATTCAGTACTTC. As protein: CSVAPGGANIQYF.

The chain joins TRBV7-2 to TRBJ2-3; no reliable D call. Trimming left V 5 bases short and J 6 bases short, with 15 bases between. Germline V gene sequence: CDR1 SGHTA, CDR2 FQGNSA. The CDR3 sequence is 14 residues long. The CDR3 DNA is TGTGCCAGCAGCCCCCAATTTCGGCCCGATACGCAGTATTTT. This sequence encodes CASSPQFRPDTQYF.